This TCR beta chain was recovered during a study of T cell responses to AZD1222 COVID-19 vaccine. Findings and caveats of the study: Females outnumbered males among donors, who were mostly white British; clonal diversity was possibly underestimated.

Germline assignment: CDR1 KGHSH and CDR2 LQKENI. The CDR3 is made up of 15 amino acids. The V and J ends lost 4 bases and 4 bases, in that order; junction bases with no gene match: 7. Clones were sequenced by immunoSEQ multiplex PCR, and TCRdb holds only the in-frame ones, with some missing. Recorded for this sample: about 140,000 clones. Remarks on this clone: Its specificity is unknown.

The sample comprised peripheral blood. The clonotype originates from an adult in good health. This rearrangement joins TRBV18 to TRBJ2-1, with 7 nucleotides matching TRBD1. CDR3 region: CASSRTGDGYNEQFF. The CDR3, as DNA: TGTGCCAGCTCACGAACAGGGGACGGATACAATGAGCAGTTCTTC.